What follows describes a single T cell receptor (beta chain). The CDR3 loop spans 14 amino acids. Germline CDR1 is SNHLY and CDR2 is FYNNEI. With 9 bases clipped from V and 9 bases from J, the junction kept 11 bases outside the gene matches. RNA transcripts were the template for amplifying TCR beta CDR3 regions. TCR CDR3 regions were first amplified by RT-PCR with HTBI primers. TCRdb reprocessed the multiplex PCR reads with MiXCR, giving one entry per CDR3 protein. The sample comprises 50,000 to 60,000 distinct CDR3 sequences, less than 60% of which are singletons, and approximately 9% rests with the top ten. The source of the sample is a study of T cells in Graves' hyperthyroidism and ophthalmopathy.

The receptor was isolated from a woman aged 45-60 years with Graves' ophthalmopathy. The rearrangement uses TRBV2 and TRBJ2-7, with TRBD2 matching over 13 bases. Sequencing was carried out using blood. The CDR3 bases are TGTGCCAGTAGGGGACTAGCGGGGATTACGGGGCAGTACTTC. Protein product: CASRGLAGITGQYF.